Listed below are T cell receptor beta chains from one sample, sequenced in a study of cytomegalovirus exposure and HLA in healthy donors. Only in-frame clones appear in the TCRdb table, and some are missing; sequencing was by immunoSEQ multiplex PCR. The profile shows about 120,000 clones, about three quarters of them singletons. Sequenced: PBMCs. The receptors come from a female donor in good health and CMV-seronegative. The CDR3 runs from the conserved cysteine through the conserved F or W. D genes are given only for firm matches. The size field is filled for only some rows; it gives once, few, many or a size class.

clone size	D gene	V gene	J gene	CDR3 protein	CDR3 DNA
NA	NA	TRBV6-5	TRBJ2-7	CASSYDSSYEQYF	TGTGCCAGCAGTTACGACAGCTCCTACGAGCAGTACTTC
NA	TRBD1	TRBV9	TRBJ1-3	CASSVGRKDRVTDTIYF	TGTGCCAGCAGCGTAGGAAGGAAGGACAGGGTAACGGACACCATATATTTT
NA	NA	TRBV5-5	TRBJ2-6	CASSPVSGRTLASGANVLTF	TGTGCCAGCAGCCCGGTATCTGGAAGGACTCTAGCCTCTGGGGCCAACGTCCTGACTTTC
NA	NA	TRBV15	TRBJ2-1	CATSRDLNPRGNEQFF	TGTGCCACCAGCAGAGATCTGAATCCAAGGGGAAATGAGCAGTTCTTC
NA	TRBD2	TRBV12-5	TRBJ2-3	CASGLVLAGAGDTQYF	TGTGCTAGTGGTTTGGTTTTAGCGGGGGCAGGGGATACGCAGTATTTT
once	NA	TRBV5-1	TRBJ2-5	CASSLSDSAIQETQYF	TGCGCCAGCAGCTTGAGTGACTCGGCCATCCAAGAGACCCAGTACTTC
NA	TRBD2	TRBV5-1	TRBJ2-5	CASSDARGGETQYF	TGCGCCAGCAGCGACGCTCGGGGGGGTGAGACCCAGTACTTC
NA	NA	TRBV28	TRBJ1-5	CASSPMTGYNQPQHF	TGTGCCAGCAGTCCCATGACAGGTTACAATCAGCCCCAGCATTTT
NA	NA	TRBV7-2	TRBJ2-3	CASSSGLFTDTQYF	TGTGCCAGCAGCTCGGGACTTTTCACAGATACGCAGTATTTT
few	TRBD1	TRBV6-4	TRBJ2-5	CASSETLGGQETQYF	TGTGCCAGCAGTGAAACGCTAGGGGGCCAGGAGACCCAGTACTTC
few	TRBD2	TRBV13	TRBJ2-5	CASSSNDGGGVRETQYF	TGTGCCAGCAGCTCCAACGATGGCGGGGGGGTCAGAGAGACCCAGTACTTC
NA	TRBD2	TRBV14	TRBJ2-1	CASSQEGRGYNEQFF	TGTGCCAGCAGCCAAGAAGGGAGGGGCTACAATGAGCAGTTCTTC
NA	NA	TRBV7-8	TRBJ1-3	CASSPGSGNTIYF	TGTGCCAGCAGTCCAGGGTCTGGAAACACCATATATTTT
NA	TRBD1	TRBV6-1	TRBJ1-6	CAAKGGNSPLHF	TGTGCAGCCAAAGGGGGCAATTCACCCCTCCACTTT
NA	TRBD1	TRBV7-6	TRBJ2-3	CASSYGTGGVDTQYF	TGTGCCAGCAGCTACGGGACAGGGGGCGTGGATACGCAGTATTTT
NA	NA	TRBV9	TRBJ2-7	CASSLRQSGGTYEQYF	TGTGCCAGCAGCCTCAGACAGAGTGGGGGCACCTACGAGCAGTACTTC
NA	NA	TRBV19	TRBJ1-2	CASSIDWQSNYGYTF	TGTGCCAGTAGTATAGATTGGCAGTCCAACTATGGCTACACCTTC
NA	NA	TRBV4-1	TRBJ2-7	CASSQDAEVAYEQYF	TGCGCCAGCAGCCAAGATGCAGAGGTGGCCTACGAGCAGTACTTC
NA	NA	TRBV5-1	TRBJ2-1	CASSWPRDFSSYNEQFF	TGCGCCAGCAGCTGGCCCCGGGACTTTAGCTCCTACAATGAGCAGTTCTTC
NA	TRBD2	TRBV25-1	TRBJ2-3	CASSGLAGPSTDTQYF	TGTGCCAGCAGTGGACTAGCGGGACCTAGCACAGATACGCAGTATTTT
NA	NA	TRBV5-4	TRBJ1-1	CASRDSGSNTEAFF	TGTGCCAGCAGGGACTCGGGCTCGAACACTGAAGCTTTCTTT
NA	TRBD2	TRBV5-1	TRBJ2-5	CASSPRTSGGVETQYF	TGCGCCAGCAGCCCGAGGACTAGCGGGGGGGTAGAGACCCAGTACTTC
NA	TRBD1	TRBV15	TRBJ2-3	CATSGQGSSTDTQYF	TGTGCCACCTCGGGACAGGGTTCGAGCACAGATACGCAGTATTTT
NA	TRBD2	TRBV7-9	TRBJ2-1	CASSPTGSGGAIEQFF	TGTGCCAGCAGCCCGACAGGTAGCGGGGGGGCCATTGAGCAGTTCTTC
NA	NA	TRBV27	TRBJ1-5	CASSLHRNSNQPQHF	TGTGCCAGCAGTTTACACAGAAATAGCAATCAGCCCCAGCATTTT
NA	TRBD1	TRBV30	TRBJ2-1	CAWGLDRGNEQFF	TGTGCCTGGGGACTGGACAGGGGGAATGAGCAGTTCTTC
NA	NA	TRBV4-1	TRBJ1-2	CASSQDGDGYTF	TGCGCCAGCAGCCAAGACGGGGATGGCTACACCTTC
NA	NA	TRBV30	TRBJ2-1	CAWNTLDGDVDYPWHNEQFF	TGTGCCTGGAACACGTTGGATGGGGACGTGGACTACCCTTGGCACAATGAGCAGTTCTTC
NA	NA	TRBV6-6	TRBJ2-1	CASKGSNEQFF	TGTGCCAGCAAGGGGTCCAATGAGCAGTTCTTC
NA	TRBD2	TRBV6-5	TRBJ2-1	CASSRGVLTGNEQFF	TGTGCCAGCAGCCGGGGGGTACTAACGGGCAATGAGCAGTTCTTC
NA	NA	TRBV5-1	TRBJ2-7	CASSLGTESYEQYF	TGCGCCAGCAGCTTGGGGACAGAGTCCTACGAGCAGTACTTC
few	NA	TRBV6-5	TRBJ1-4	CASSTGVEKLFF	TGTGCCAGCAGTACAGGAGTTGAAAAACTGTTTTTT
few	TRBD2	TRBV9	TRBJ2-3	CASSVGLAGGPDTQYF	TGTGCCAGCAGCGTAGGACTAGCGGGGGGGCCAGATACGCAGTATTTT
few	NA	TRBV7-9	TRBJ1-4	CASSPKRGGTNEKLFF	TGTGCCAGCAGCCCCAAGAGGGGGGGGACTAATGAAAAACTGTTTTTT
once	NA	TRBV29-1	TRBJ1-5	CSVGRGMDQPQHF	TGCAGCGTTGGTAGGGGGATGGATCAGCCCCAGCATTTT
once	TRBD1	TRBV19	TRBJ1-5	CASTRQGARGPQHF	TGTGCCAGTACCAGACAGGGGGCCAGGGGGCCCCAGCATTTT
NA	TRBD1	TRBV10-3	TRBJ2-7	CASATGGLDEQYF	TGTGCCTCCGCGACAGGGGGTCTGGACGAGCAGTACTTC
NA	TRBD1	TRBV2	TRBJ1-4	CAGGQGDATNEKLFF	TGTGCCGGGGGACAGGGAGACGCAACTAATGAAAAACTGTTTTTT
NA	TRBD1	TRBV5-6	TRBJ1-1	CASSAGQWNTEAFF	TGTGCCAGCAGCGCGGGACAGTGGAACACTGAAGCTTTCTTT
NA	NA	TRBV7-9	TRBJ1-1	CASSLRSGVGGTEAFF	TGTGCCAGCAGCTTAAGGTCGGGCGTCGGAGGGACTGAAGCTTTCTTT
NA	TRBD1	TRBV30	TRBJ2-7	CAWNAGGLVEQYF	TGTGCCTGGAATGCAGGGGGCTTGGTCGAGCAGTACTTC
once	NA	TRBV10-3	TRBJ2-2	CAIRAGDNTGELFF	TGTGCCATCAGGGCAGGGGACAACACCGGGGAGCTGTTTTTT
NA	TRBD1	TRBV4-2	TRBJ2-2	CASSLAGGAGSGELFF	TGTGCCAGCAGCCTAGCAGGGGGCGCCGGATCCGGGGAGCTGTTTTTT
NA	TRBD1	TRBV6-1	TRBJ2-7	CASRDRFYEQYF	TGTGCCAGCAGGGACAGGTTCTACGAGCAGTACTTC
NA	NA	TRBV6-6	TRBJ2-7	CASSYSANEQYF	TGTGCCAGCAGTTACTCGGCCAACGAGCAGTACTTC
few	NA	TRBV29-1	TRBJ1-1	CSVHVNTEAFF	TGCAGCGTTCATGTGAACACTGAAGCTTTCTTT
NA	TRBD2	TRBV25-1	TRBJ2-7	CATRGGTYEQYF	TGTGCCACCCGGGGGGGTACCTACGAGCAGTACTTC
NA	NA	TRBV6-4	TRBJ2-7	CASTSGEQYF	TGTGCCAGCACGAGCGGCGAGCAGTACTTC
many	NA	TRBV7-3	TRBJ1-1	CASSFGGWTEAFF	TGTGCCAGCAGCTTCGGGGGTTGGACTGAAGCTTTCTTT
NA	NA	TRBV7-8	TRBJ2-5	CASRKDQGYETQYF	TGTGCCAGCAGGAAGGACCAGGGGTATGAGACCCAGTACTTC
NA	NA	TRBV18	TRBJ2-1	CASSPQVGRGDEQFF	TGTGCCAGCTCACCACAGGTGGGGCGCGGCGATGAGCAGTTCTTC
NA	TRBD2	TRBV2	TRBJ2-1	CASSDGGAPHNEQFF	TGTGCCAGCAGTGACGGGGGGGCCCCACACAATGAGCAGTTCTTC
NA	NA	TRBV29-1	TRBJ2-2	CSVGDTGELFF	TGCAGCGTCGGGGACACCGGGGAGCTGTTTTTT
NA	NA	TRBV7-8	TRBJ1-1	CASSLVSAYRKAFF	TGTGCCAGCAGCTTAGTAAGCGCGTACAGGAAAGCTTTCTTT
few	NA	TRBV4-1	TRBJ1-1	CASSQVESGTEAFF	TGCGCCAGCAGCCAAGTCGAGTCGGGGACTGAAGCTTTCTTT
NA	TRBD1	TRBV19	TRBJ2-7	CASREQGTSLGEQYF	TGTGCCAGTAGGGAACAGGGGACAAGTCTTGGCGAGCAGTACTTC
NA	TRBD1	TRBV25-1	TRBJ1-1	CASSRGPDTEAFF	TGTGCCAGCAGCAGGGGGCCGGACACTGAAGCTTTCTTT